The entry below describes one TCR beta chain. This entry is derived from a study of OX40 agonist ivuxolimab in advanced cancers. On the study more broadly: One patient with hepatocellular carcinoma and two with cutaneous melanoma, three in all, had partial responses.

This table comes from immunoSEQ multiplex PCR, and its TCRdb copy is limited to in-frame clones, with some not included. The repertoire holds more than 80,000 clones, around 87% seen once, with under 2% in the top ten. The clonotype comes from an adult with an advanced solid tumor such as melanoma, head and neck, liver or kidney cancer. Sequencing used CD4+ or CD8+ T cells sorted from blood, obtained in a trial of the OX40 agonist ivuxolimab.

The CDR3 nucleotides are TGCGCCAGCAGCTTGGGAGGGACCTACGAGCAGTACTTC. This sequence encodes CASSLGGTYEQYF. The rearrangement links TRBV5-1 to TRBJ2-7, with D possibly being TRBD2 (5 bases). The CDR3 sequence is 13 residues long. Germline assignment: CDR1 SGHRS and CDR2 YFSETQ. V shed 0 bases and J shed 2 bases, with 6 bases lying between them.